This T cell receptor (beta chain) was sequenced during a study of T cells in Graves' hyperthyroidism and ophthalmopathy. To note about this clonotype: The target antigen is unknown. The junction does not match germline at one end; this may be a read error.

Regions amplified from RNA transcripts were the TCR beta CDR3 regions. Carried out on the TCR CDR3, a first-round RT-PCR used the HTBI primer set. TCRdb passed the multiplex PCR reads through MiXCR, listing each CDR3 protein once. In the table there are around 600,000 distinct CDR3 sequences, 11% to 15% of which are singletons. Clinical symptoms, serum thyroxine, TRAb, thyroid ultrasound and orbital computed tomography informed diagnoses. Regarding the study as a whole: Separating ophthalmopathy from stable hyperthyroidism was achieved by a 13 V-J model. Blood samples included most of the expanded thyroid clonotypes exceeding 0.001.

The CDR3 runs to 15 residues. The germline V gene has CDR1 SGHTA and CDR2 FQGNSA. The chain combines TRBV7-2 with TRBJ2-2; perhaps TRBD2 as D (6 bases). The source material was blood. The source is a woman aged 18-29 years with Graves' ophthalmopathy. The CDR3 spells CASSQVAANTGELFF. The CDR3 bases are TGCGCCAGCAGCCAAGTAGCGGCGAACACCGGGGAGCTGTTTTTT.